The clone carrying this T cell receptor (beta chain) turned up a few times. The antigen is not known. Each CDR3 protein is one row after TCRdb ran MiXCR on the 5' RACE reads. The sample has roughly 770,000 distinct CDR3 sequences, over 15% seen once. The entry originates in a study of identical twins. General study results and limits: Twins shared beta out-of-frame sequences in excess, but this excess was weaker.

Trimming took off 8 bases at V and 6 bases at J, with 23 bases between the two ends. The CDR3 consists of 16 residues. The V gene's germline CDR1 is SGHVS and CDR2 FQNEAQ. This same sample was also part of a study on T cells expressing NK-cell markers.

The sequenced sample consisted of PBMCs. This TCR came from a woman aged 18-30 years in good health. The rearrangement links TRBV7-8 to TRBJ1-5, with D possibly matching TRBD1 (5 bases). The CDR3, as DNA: TGTGCCAGCGCTGCGCAGGGTTTGGCGAGGAGTCAGCCCCAGCATTTT. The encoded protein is CASAAQGLARSQPQHF.